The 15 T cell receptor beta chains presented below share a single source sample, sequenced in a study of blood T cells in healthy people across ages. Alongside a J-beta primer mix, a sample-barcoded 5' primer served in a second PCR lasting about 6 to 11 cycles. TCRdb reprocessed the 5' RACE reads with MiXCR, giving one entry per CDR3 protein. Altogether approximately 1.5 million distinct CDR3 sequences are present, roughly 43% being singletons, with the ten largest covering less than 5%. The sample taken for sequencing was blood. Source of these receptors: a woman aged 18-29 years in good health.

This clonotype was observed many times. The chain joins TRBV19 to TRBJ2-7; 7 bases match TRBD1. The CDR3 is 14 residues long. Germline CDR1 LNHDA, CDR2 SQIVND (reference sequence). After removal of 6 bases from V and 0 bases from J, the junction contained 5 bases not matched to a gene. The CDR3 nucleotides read TGTGCCAGTAGCACGGGACAGAACTCCTACGAGCAGTACTTC. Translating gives CASSTGQNSYEQYF.

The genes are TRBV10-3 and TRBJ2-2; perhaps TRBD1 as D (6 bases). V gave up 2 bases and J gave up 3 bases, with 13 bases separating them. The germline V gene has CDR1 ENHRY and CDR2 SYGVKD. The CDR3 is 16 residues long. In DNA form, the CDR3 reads TGTGCCATCAGTGAGCAGGGGCCATCCTACACCGGGGAGCTGTTTTTT. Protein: CAISEQGPSYTGELFF.

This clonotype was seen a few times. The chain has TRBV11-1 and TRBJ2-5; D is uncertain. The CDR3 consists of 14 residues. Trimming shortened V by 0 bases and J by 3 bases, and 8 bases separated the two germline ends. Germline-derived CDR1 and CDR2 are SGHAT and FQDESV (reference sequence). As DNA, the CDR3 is TGTGCCAGCAGCTTAGCGCACGGCGAAGAGACCCAGTACTTC. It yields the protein CASSLAHGEETQYF.

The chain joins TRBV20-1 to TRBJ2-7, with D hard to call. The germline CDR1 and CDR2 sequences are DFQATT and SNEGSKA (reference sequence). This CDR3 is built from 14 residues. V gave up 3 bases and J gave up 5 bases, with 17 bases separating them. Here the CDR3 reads CSASATIPPHEQYF. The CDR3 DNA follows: TGCAGTGCTAGCGCGACCATACCACCTCACGAGCAGTACTTC.

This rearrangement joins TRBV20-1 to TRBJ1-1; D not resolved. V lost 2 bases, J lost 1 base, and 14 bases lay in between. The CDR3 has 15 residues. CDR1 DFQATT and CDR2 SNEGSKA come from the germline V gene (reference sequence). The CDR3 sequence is CSARFWGGANTEAFF. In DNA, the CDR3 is TGCAGTGCTAGATTTTGGGGAGGCGCGAACACTGAAGCTTTCTTT.

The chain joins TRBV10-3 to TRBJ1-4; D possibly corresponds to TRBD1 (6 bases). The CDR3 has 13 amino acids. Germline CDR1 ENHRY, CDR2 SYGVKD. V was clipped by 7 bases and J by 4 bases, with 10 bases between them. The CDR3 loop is CAITDSRNEKLFF. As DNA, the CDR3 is TGTGCCATCACGGACAGCCGTAATGAAAAACTGTTTTTT.

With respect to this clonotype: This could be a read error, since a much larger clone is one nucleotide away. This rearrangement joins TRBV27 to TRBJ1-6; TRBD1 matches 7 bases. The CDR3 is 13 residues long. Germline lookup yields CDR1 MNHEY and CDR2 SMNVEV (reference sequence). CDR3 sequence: CASSPQGNSPPHF. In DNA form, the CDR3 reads TGTGCCAGCAGTCCACAGGGGAATTCACCCCCCCACTTT.

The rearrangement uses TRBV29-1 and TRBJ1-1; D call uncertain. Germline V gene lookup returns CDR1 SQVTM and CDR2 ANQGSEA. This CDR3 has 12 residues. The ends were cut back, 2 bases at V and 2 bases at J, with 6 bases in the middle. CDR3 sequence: CSVEPGNTEAFF. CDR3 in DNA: TGCAGCGTTGAACCCGGAAACACTGAAGCTTTCTTT.

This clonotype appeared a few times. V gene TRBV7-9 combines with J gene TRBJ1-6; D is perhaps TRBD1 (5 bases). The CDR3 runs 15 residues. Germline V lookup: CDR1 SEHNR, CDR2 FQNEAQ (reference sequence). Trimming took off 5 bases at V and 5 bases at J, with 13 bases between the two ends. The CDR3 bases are TGTGCCAGCAGCACCCGGGACGGAAATAATTCACCCCTCCACTTT. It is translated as CASSTRDGNNSPLHF.

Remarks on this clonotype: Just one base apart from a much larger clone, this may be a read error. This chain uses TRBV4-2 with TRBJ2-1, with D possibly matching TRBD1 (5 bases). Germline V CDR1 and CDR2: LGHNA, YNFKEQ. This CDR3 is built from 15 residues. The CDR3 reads CASSQDIQAYNGQFF. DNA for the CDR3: TGTGCCAGCAGCCAAGACATACAGGCCTACAATGGGCAGTTCTTC.

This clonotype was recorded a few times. The CDR3, as DNA: TGTGCCAGCAGTTATGCAGGGTTGCAGCCCCAGCATTTT. Protein product: CASSYAGLQPQHF. The rearrangement uses TRBV27 and TRBJ1-5; D may be TRBD1 (5 bases). V shed 4 bases and J shed 7 bases, with 11 bases lying between them. CDR1 is MNHEY and CDR2 is SMNVEV in the germline V gene (reference sequence). This CDR3 is built from 13 residues.

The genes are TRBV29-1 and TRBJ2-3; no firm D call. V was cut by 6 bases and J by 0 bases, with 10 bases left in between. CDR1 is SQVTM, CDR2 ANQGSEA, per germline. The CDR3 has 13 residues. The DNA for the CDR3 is TGCAGCGTCGTTCTTTGGAGCACAGATACGCAGTATTTT. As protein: CSVVLWSTDTQYF.

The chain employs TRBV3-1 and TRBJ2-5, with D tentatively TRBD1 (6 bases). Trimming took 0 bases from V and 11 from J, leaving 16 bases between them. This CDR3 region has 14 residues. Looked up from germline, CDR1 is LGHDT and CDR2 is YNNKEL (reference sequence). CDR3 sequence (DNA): TGTGCCAGCAGCCAAGACGCAGGGGACAATGAGCAGTACTTC. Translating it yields CASSQDAGDNEQYF.

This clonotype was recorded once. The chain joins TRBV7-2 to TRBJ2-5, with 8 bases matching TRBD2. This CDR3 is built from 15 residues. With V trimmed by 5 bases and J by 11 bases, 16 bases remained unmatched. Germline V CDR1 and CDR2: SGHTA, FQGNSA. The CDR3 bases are TGTGCCAGCAGCCCCGGGGGGGGCCGAACATGGGAGCAGTACTTC. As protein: CASSPGGGRTWEQYF.

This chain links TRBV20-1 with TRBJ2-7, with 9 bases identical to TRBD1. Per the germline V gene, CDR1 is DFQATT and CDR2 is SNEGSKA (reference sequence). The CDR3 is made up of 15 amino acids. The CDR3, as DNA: TGCAGCCAGGCCAGAACCGGGACAGGGCGGTACGAGCAGTACTTC. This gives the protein CSQARTGTGRYEQYF.